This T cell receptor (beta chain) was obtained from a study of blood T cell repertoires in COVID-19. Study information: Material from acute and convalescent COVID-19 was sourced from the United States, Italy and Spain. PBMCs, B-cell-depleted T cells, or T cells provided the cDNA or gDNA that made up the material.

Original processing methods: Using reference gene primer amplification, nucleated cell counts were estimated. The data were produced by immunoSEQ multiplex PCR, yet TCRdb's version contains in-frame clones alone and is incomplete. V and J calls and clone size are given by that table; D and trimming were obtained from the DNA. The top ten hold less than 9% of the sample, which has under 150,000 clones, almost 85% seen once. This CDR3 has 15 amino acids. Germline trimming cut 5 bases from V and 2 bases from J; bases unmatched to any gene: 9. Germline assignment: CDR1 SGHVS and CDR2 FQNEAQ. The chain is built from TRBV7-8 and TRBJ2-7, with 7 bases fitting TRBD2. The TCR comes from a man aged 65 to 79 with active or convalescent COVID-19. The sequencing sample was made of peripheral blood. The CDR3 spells CASSKGVGGPYEQYF. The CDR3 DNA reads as TGTGCCAGCAGCAAAGGGGTGGGAGGGCCCTACGAGCAGTACTTC.